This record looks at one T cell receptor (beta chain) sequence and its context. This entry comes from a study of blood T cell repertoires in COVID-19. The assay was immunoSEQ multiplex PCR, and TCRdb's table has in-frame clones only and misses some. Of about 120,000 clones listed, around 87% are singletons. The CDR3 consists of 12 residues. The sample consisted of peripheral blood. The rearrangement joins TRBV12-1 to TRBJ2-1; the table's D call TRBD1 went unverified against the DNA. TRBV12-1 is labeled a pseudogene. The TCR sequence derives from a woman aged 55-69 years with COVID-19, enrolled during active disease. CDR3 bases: TGTGCCAGCAGCCACATCTACAATGAGCAGTTCTTC. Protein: CASSHIYNEQFF.